This is a list of T cell receptor beta chains from one sample in a study of shared clonotypes between healthy human individuals. Method: immunoSEQ multiplex PCR; TCRdb's copy keeps in-frame clones and lacks some. The table shows about 1 million clones, with about 70% occurring only once. The sample taken for sequencing was memory CD4+ T cells sorted from blood. The source is a man between 18 and 35 years old in good health. Both conserved end residues are part of each CDR3. D genes are given only for firm matches. The size of a clone is reported for some rows only, either as once, few or many, or as a class for expanded clones.

J | V | size | D | DNA | CDR3
TRBJ2-2 | TRBV6-5 | - | - | TGTGCCAGCAGTCCCCTAGGGGTGGCCGGGGAGCTGTTTTTT | CASSPLGVAGELFF
TRBJ1-2 | TRBV19 | - | - | TGTGCCAGTAGTATGTCGGTCTATGGCTACACCTTC | CASSMSVYGYTF
TRBJ1-6 | TRBV5-5 | - | - | TGTGCCAGCAGCTTGGACGGGACAAGCACTTATTCACCCCTCCACTTT | CASSLDGTSTYSPLHF
TRBJ2-1 | TRBV5-4 | - | TRBD2 | TGTGCCAGCAGCTTTCTGACTAGCGGGTTCAGCTCCTACAATGAGCAGTTCTTC | CASSFLTSGFSSYNEQFF
TRBJ2-5 | TRBV11-2 | - | - | TGTGCCAGCGGCCAAGAGACCCAGTACTTC | CASGQETQYF
TRBJ1-4 | TRBV19 | once | TRBD1 | TGTGCCAGTAGTGGGACAGCTACTGAAAAACTGTTTTTT | CASSGTATEKLFF
TRBJ1-2 | TRBV7-9 | - | TRBD1 | TGTGCCAGCAGCCCGGGACAGACTAACTATGGCTACACCTTC | CASSPGQTNYGYTF
TRBJ2-3 | TRBV7-2 | - | TRBD2 | TGTGCCAGCAGCCAGAGAATAAGCGGGGGGGCAAGCACAGATACGCAGTATTTT | CASSQRISGGASTDTQYF
TRBJ2-3 | TRBV7-2 | - | TRBD2 | TGTGCCAGCAGCTTAGGACTAGCGGTAGATACGCAGTATTTT | CASSLGLAVDTQYF
TRBJ1-1 | TRBV5-1 | - | - | TGCGCCAGCAGCTTGGGCGAGGGCTGGGAAGCTTTCTTT | CASSLGEGWEAFF
TRBJ2-3 | TRBV10-3 | - | - | TGTGCCACACGTCGAGGGGGGATGCAAGATACGCAGTATTTT | CATRRGGMQDTQYF
TRBJ1-2 | TRBV5-1 | - | - | TGCGCCAGCAGCTCGCCGGGATATGGCTACACCTTC | CASSSPGYGYTF
TRBJ2-5 | TRBV7-7 | - | TRBD2 | TGTGCTAGCAGCCCGGGACTAGCGGGGGGTCAAGAGACCCAGTACTTC | CASSPGLAGGQETQYF
TRBJ1-4 | TRBV2 | - | - | TGTGCCAGCAGTGAAGCGGCGACACAGGATGAAAAACTGTTTTTT | CASSEAATQDEKLFF
TRBJ1-1 | TRBV7-2 | - | - | TGTGCCGGCAGCCCTAGGGGGGGGTCGCGGAACACTGAAGCTTCCTTT | CAGSPRGGSRNTEASF
TRBJ1-1 | TRBV7-3 | - | - | TGTGCCAGCAGCCGCGGGGCCAACACTGAAGCTTTCTTT | CASSRGANTEAFF
TRBJ2-3 | TRBV9 | few | - | TGTGCCAGCAGCGTAGAAATGGGCACAGATACGCAGTATTTT | CASSVEMGTDTQYF
TRBJ2-7 | TRBV19 | - | TRBD2 | TGTGCCACCATGGGCGGCGGGGGCTACGAGCAGTACTTC | CATMGGGGYEQYF
TRBJ1-2 | TRBV5-1 | - | TRBD1 | TGCGCCAGCAGCTTGACAGGGGCCTATGGCTACACCTTC | CASSLTGAYGYTF
TRBJ1-2 | TRBV28 | - | - | TGTGCCAGCAGTCCCGGAACTAACTATGGCTACACCTTC | CASSPGTNYGYTF
TRBJ1-4 | TRBV5-1 | once | - | TGCGCCAGCAGCTCTGGCCGGGAGTTCGCAACTAATGAAAAACTGTTTTTT | CASSSGREFATNEKLFF
TRBJ2-1 | TRBV7-2 | few | - | TGTGCCAGCAGCCGCGAGGGAGACAATGAGCAGTTCTTC | CASSREGDNEQFF
TRBJ2-3 | TRBV7-9 | - | TRBD2 | TGTGCCAGCAGCTTAGCACTAGCGGGATCGGTAGATACGCAGTATTTT | CASSLALAGSVDTQYF
TRBJ1-2 | TRBV30 | - | - | TGTGCCTGGAGTGAGAGGGGAGAGGGCTACACCTTC | CAWSERGEGYTF
TRBJ2-6 | TRBV7-2 | - | - | TGTGCCAGCAGCTTCCAGAGCTCTGGGGCCAACGTCCTGACTTTC | CASSFQSSGANVLTF
TRBJ1-1 | TRBV5-4 | - | - | TGTGCCAGCAGCCCCGATGGGGGCTTATGGAACACTGAAGCTTTCTTT | CASSPDGGLWNTEAFF
TRBJ2-2 | TRBV6-6 | - | - | TGTGCCAGCAGTTACTCTCCTGGTATAAACACCGGGGAGCTGTTTTTT | CASSYSPGINTGELFF
TRBJ2-7 | TRBV10-3 | - | - | TGTGCCATCAGTGAGTCGACCGGGTACGAGCAGTACTTC | CAISESTGYEQYF
TRBJ2-7 | TRBV19 | few | - | TGTGCCAGTAGTACGGAGAGAGCGTCCTACGAGCAGTACTTC | CASSTERASYEQYF
TRBJ1-1 | TRBV6-1 | few | - | TGTGCCAGCAGTGAATCTGACAGATTGAGCACTGAAGCTTTCTTT | CASSESDRLSTEAFF
TRBJ1-3 | TRBV28 | - | - | TGTGCCAGCAGTTCGGAAAACTCTGGAAACACCATATATTTT | CASSSENSGNTIYF
TRBJ2-7 | TRBV5-1 | once | - | TGCGCCAGCAGCTTGGAGACCGCGCAGCAGTACTTC | CASSLETAQQYF
TRBJ2-1 | TRBV6-4 | - | - | TGTGCCAGCAGTGCCGGGGGCCCATGGCAGTTCTTC | CASSAGGPWQFF
TRBJ2-5 | TRBV6-9 | few | TRBD2 | TGTGCCACCGGGAGGGGAGAGACCCAGTACTTC | CATGRGETQYF
TRBJ1-5 | TRBV7-8 | - | - | TGTGCCAGCAACGACGGACCGAATCAGCCCCAGCATTTT | CASNDGPNQPQHF
TRBJ2-1 | TRBV7-6 | - | - | TGTGCCAGCAGCTTCCAGGCCGATGAGCAGTTCTTC | CASSFQADEQFF
TRBJ1-5 | TRBV5-8 | few | - | TGTGCCAGCAGCTTCGCATTCGGGGGCAAGGGGGATCAGCCCCAGCATTTT | CASSFAFGGKGDQPQHF
TRBJ2-7 | TRBV30 | - | - | TGTGCCTGGAGTTCAGTTCCGAACTACGAGCAGTACTTC | CAWSSVPNYEQYF
TRBJ2-2 | TRBV6-5 | once | - | TGTGCCAGCAGTTACTTCGGCGGGTCGAACACCGGGGAGCTGTTTTTT | CASSYFGGSNTGELFF
TRBJ2-1 | TRBV4-1 | - | TRBD2 | TGCGCCAGCAGCTTCAGCCTTAACGCGGGGGGCCCCTACAATGAGCAGTTCTTC | CASSFSLNAGGPYNEQFF
TRBJ2-2 | TRBV4-1 | once | - | TGCGCCAGCAGCCAAGATCAGAGTTTGCTGCGACAGGCGCCCGGGGAGCTGTTTTTT | CASSQDQSLLRQAPGELFF
TRBJ2-6 | TRBV5-1 | few | - | TGCGCCAGCAGCCAATTTGGCGACGGGGCCAACGTCCTGACTTTC | CASSQFGDGANVLTF
TRBJ2-5 | TRBV14 | - | TRBD2 | TGTGCCAGCAGGAAGTGGGGACTAGCGGGAGGGCCTTTTTGGGAGACCCAGTACTTC | CASRKWGLAGGPFWETQYF
TRBJ2-2 | TRBV12-5 | - | - | TGTGCTAGTGGGTACGATAACACCGGGGAGCTGTTTTTT | CASGYDNTGELFF
TRBJ1-4 | TRBV5-1 | - | TRBD1 | TGCGCCAGCAGCTTGGGACAGGGGGCCACGACTAATGAAAAACTGTTTTTT | CASSLGQGATTNEKLFF
TRBJ2-3 | TRBV4-3 | - | TRBD2 | TGCGCCAGCAGCCAAGGAGCGGGAGCACTGACAGATACGCAGTATTTT | CASSQGAGALTDTQYF
TRBJ1-1 | TRBV25-1 | - | - | TGTGCCAGCAGTGAACGACGATCGGGGGCAAGGACTGAAGCTTTCTTT | CASSERRSGARTEAFF
TRBJ2-2 | TRBV5-1 | - | TRBD2 | TGCGCCAGCAGCTTGGCTAGCGGGAGGAGGTACACCGGGGAGCTGTTTTTT | CASSLASGRRYTGELFF
TRBJ2-1 | TRBV15 | - | - | TGTGCCACCAGCAGAGGGCGGGATGAGCAGTTCTTC | CATSRGRDEQFF
TRBJ2-3 | TRBV30 | - | - | TGTGCCTGGACCGGGGGCGGCACAGATACGCAGTATTTT | CAWTGGGTDTQYF
TRBJ1-2 | TRBV2 | - | - | TGTGCCAGCACCACGCCCCAGGGGTCAGGCTACACCTTC | CASTTPQGSGYTF
TRBJ1-1 | TRBV7-6 | once | - | TGTGCCAGCAGCTTAGTCTTCGGGAACACTGAAGCTTTCTTT | CASSLVFGNTEAFF
TRBJ2-3 | TRBV14 | - | - | TGTGCCAGCAGCTATCAGGGTACAGATACGCAGTATTTT | CASSYQGTDTQYF